This passage covers 23 T cell receptor beta chains from one sample sequenced in a study of OX40 agonist ivuxolimab in advanced cancers. Repertoires were generated with immunoSEQ multiplex PCR, while TCRdb's copy carries only in-frame clones and drops some. The sample includes approximately 82,000 clones, just over 85% of them seen just once. The sample consisted of CD4+ or CD8+ T cells sorted from blood, taken in a trial of the OX40 agonist ivuxolimab. The receptor set was obtained from an adult with an advanced solid tumor such as melanoma, head and neck, liver or kidney cancer.

The chain recombines TRBV25-1 with TRBJ1-3, with D possibly matching TRBD1 (5 bases). Germline lookup yields CDR1 MGHDK and CDR2 SYGVNS. The CDR3 consists of 17 residues. The V end was cut by 3 bases, the J end by 0 bases, with 15 bases between. The CDR3 DNA follows: TGTGCCAGCAGTGAGGGACTTAAATCGGTCTCTGGAAACACCATATATTTT. This encodes CASSEGLKSVSGNTIYF.

The chain combines TRBV7-6 with TRBJ2-1; D uncertain. The V gene lost 1 base and the J gene lost 9 bases, with 10 bases spanning the gap. CDR1 is SGHVS, CDR2 FNYEAQ, per germline. This CDR3 comprises 13 residues. The CDR3 is CASSLVNLSEQFF. CDR3 DNA: TGTGCCAGCAGCTTAGTTAACCTAAGTGAGCAGTTCTTC.

The chain joins TRBV7-2 to TRBJ2-4, with D tentatively TRBD1 (6 bases). Germline-derived CDR1 and CDR2 are SGHTA and FQGNSA. This CDR3 is 12 amino acids long. Trimming pared 5 bases from V and 8 bases from J, leaving 10 bases between. CDR3 protein: CASSNRVDIQYF. In nucleotides, the CDR3 is TGTGCCAGCAGCAACAGGGTGGACATTCAGTACTTC.

The chain carries TRBV19 and TRBJ2-7; 7 bases fit TRBD1. CDR1 LNHDA and CDR2 SQIVND come from the germline V gene (reference sequence). Unmatched junction bases numbered 4, after V lost 4 bases and J lost 1 base. This CDR3 has 14 residues. The CDR3 loop is CASSSLGQSYEQYF. The CDR3, as DNA: TGTGCCAGTAGTAGCCTGGGACAGTCCTACGAGCAGTACTTC.

The rearrangement uses TRBV5-4 and TRBJ2-7, with D tentatively TRBD1 (5 bases). V lost 2 bases, J lost 5 bases, and 8 bases lay in between. The CDR3 is made up of 12 amino acids. Germline V lookup: CDR1 SGHNT, CDR2 YYREEE (reference sequence). CDR3 in amino acids: CASSLGAHEQYF. The CDR3 DNA reads TGTGCCAGCAGCTTAGGGGCCCACGAGCAGTACTTC.

This chain connects TRBV7-3 to TRBJ1-1, with 7 nucleotides matching TRBD1. CDR1 is SGHTA and CDR2 is FQGTGA in the germline V gene. The trim removed 5 bases at V and 5 bases at J, leaving 8 bases unmatched. The CDR3 has 14 residues. For the CDR3, the DNA is TGTGCCAGCAGCCTAAACCCCAGGGGGACTGAAGCTTTCTTT. Protein sequence: CASSLNPRGTEAFF. Variable domain in full (rest from reference TRBV7-3 and TRBJ1-1): GAGVSQTPSNKVTEKGKYVELRCDPISGHTALYWYRQSLGQGPEFLIYFQGTGAADDSGLPNDRFFAVRPEGSVSTLKIQRTERGDSAVYLCASSLNPRGTEAFFGQGTRLTVV.

This sequence joins TRBV4-2 and TRBJ1-4; D remains unclear. The CDR3 consists of 13 residues. CDR1 and CDR2 from the germline V gene are LGHNA and YNFKEQ. V was clipped by 5 bases and J by 8 bases, with 12 bases between them. The CDR3 protein is CASSATFKEKLFF. The CDR3 coding sequence is TGTGCCAGCAGCGCGACTTTCAAGGAAAAACTGTTTTTT.

This sequence joins TRBV9 and TRBJ1-2, with D possibly being TRBD1 (5 bases). This CDR3 region has 13 residues. V lost 4 bases and J 2 bases, leaving 9 bases between the germline ends. Germline assignment: CDR1 SGDLS and CDR2 YYNGEE. The CDR3 DNA reads TGTGCCAGCAGCCTACAGGAGAACTATGGCTACACCTTC. It yields the protein CASSLQENYGYTF. Full variable domain (remainder filled in from reference TRBV9 and TRBJ1-2): DSGVTQTPKHLITATGQRVTLRCSPRSGDLSVYWYQQSLDQGLQFLIQYYNGEERAKGNILERFSAQQFPDLHSELNLSSLELGDSALYFCASSLQENYGYTFGSGTRLTVV.

The genes are TRBV12-5 and TRBJ2-1; TRBD2 agrees at 14 bases. Germline CDR1 LGHNT, CDR2 FRNRAP. This CDR3 contains 17 residues. Trimming took 1 base from V and 6 from J; bases not matched to a gene: 5. This CDR3 reads CASGLGWTSGRTNEQFF. CDR3 DNA sequence: TGTGCTAGTGGTTTGGGATGGACTAGCGGGAGGACCAATGAGCAGTTCTTC. The full variable domain, its missing parts supplied by reference TRBV12-5 and TRBJ2-1, is DARVTQTPRHKVTEMGQEVTMRCQPILGHNTVFWYRQTMMQGLELLAYFRNRAPLDDSGMPKDRFSAEMPDATLATLKIQPSEPRDSAVYFCASGLGWTSGRTNEQFFGPGTRLTVL.

J is TRBJ2-5 and V is TRBV28; D may be TRBD1 or TRBD2 (5 bases each). Judging by the DNA end, TRBJ2-7 fits better; the J call may be wrong. Germline lookup yields CDR1 MDHEN and CDR2 SYDVKM. This CDR3 comprises 15 residues. As DNA, the CDR3 is TGTGCCAGCATAACTGGGACGCCGAGCTCCTACGAGCAGTACTTC. This encodes CASITGTPSSYEQYF.

This clone came up a few times. This chain connects TRBV7-3 to TRBJ2-2, with TRBD1 identical over 10 bases. The J segment lost 7 bases and the V segment lost 5 bases, leaving 7 bases of the junction unmatched. CDR1 and CDR2 from the germline V gene are SGHTA and FQGTGA. The CDR3 spans 15 residues. CDR3 bases: TGTGCCAGCAGCACGACAGGGGGCGGAATCGGGGAGCTGTTTTTT. Protein sequence: CASSTTGGGIGELFF. Drawing the rest from reference TRBV7-3 and TRBJ2-2, the complete variable domain is GAGVSQTPSNKVTEKGKYVELRCDPISGHTALYWYRQSLGQGPEFLIYFQGTGAADDSGLPNDRFFAVRPEGSVSTLKIQRTERGDSAVYLCASSTTGGGIGELFFGEGSRLTVL.

The V gene is TRBV28, the J gene TRBJ1-2; D is undetermined. V lost 6 bases and J 3 bases, leaving 14 bases between the germline ends. The CDR3 spans 14 residues. CDR1 is MDHEN, CDR2 SYDVKM, per germline. CDR3 in DNA: TGTGCCAGCAGGCCGGGCGAAGCTCACTATGGCTACACCTTC. Translation: CASRPGEAHYGYTF.

V gene TRBV25-1 combines with J gene TRBJ1-4, with D perhaps TRBD1 (5 bases). CDR3 length: 16 residues. Germline V gives CDR1 MGHDK, CDR2 SYGVNS. V gave up 5 bases and J gave up 0 bases, with 13 bases separating them. The DNA of the CDR3 is TGTGCCAGCAGTTACCGGGGGGGAGCAACTAATGAAAAACTGTTTTTT. The encoded protein is CASSYRGGATNEKLFF.

The V and J genes are TRBV11-2 and TRBJ2-1; D remains ambiguous. Between the trimmed V and J ends, which lost 2 bases and 7 bases, there was a span of 9 bases. The CDR3 extends over 13 amino acids. CDR1 and CDR2 (germline): SGHAT, FQNNGV. The CDR3 DNA is TGTGCCAGCAGCTTATCGACCGCTAATGAGCAGTTCTTC. As protein: CASSLSTANEQFF.

The chain has TRBV7-2 and TRBJ2-3; TRBD1 matches at 8 bases. The CDR3 runs 16 residues. V lost 6 bases and J lost 1; bases outside the gene matches: 9. Germline CDR1 SGHTA, CDR2 FQGNSA. CDR3 in amino acids: CASSLPTGGGTDTQYF. DNA of the CDR3: TGTGCCAGCAGTTTACCCACAGGGGGAGGCACAGATACGCAGTATTTT.

This clone was seen a single time. The J gene is TRBJ2-7, the V gene TRBV18, with TRBD2 matching over 15 bases. This CDR3 spans 17 amino acids. The junction had 10 bases not matched to a gene; V was cut back by 4 bases and J by 6 bases. Per the germline V gene, CDR1 is KGHSH and CDR2 is LQKENI. CDR3 in amino acids: CASSLLGTSGRSGEQYF. In nucleotides, the CDR3 is TGTGCCAGCTCACTCCTGGGGACTAGCGGGAGGAGTGGCGAGCAGTACTTC. The full variable domain, completed using reference TRBV18 and TRBJ2-7, is NAGVMQNPRHLVRRRGQEARLRCSPMKGHSHVYWYRQLPEEGLKFMVYLQKENIIDESGMPKERFSAEFPKEGPSILRIQQVVRGDSAAYFCASSLLGTSGRSGEQYFGPGTRLTVT.

The J gene is TRBJ2-1, the V gene TRBV5-8, with a weak D call TRBD1 (5 bases). Germline CDR1 is SGHTS and CDR2 is YDEGEE. V was trimmed by 7 bases and J by 13 bases, leaving 12 bases between them. The CDR3 covers 10 residues. CDR3: CASLRDPQFF. CDR3 sequence (DNA): TGTGCCAGCCTCAGGGATCCACAGTTCTTC.

This chain joins TRBV5-6 and TRBJ2-6; D gene uncertain. This CDR3 spans 18 amino acids. V shed 0 bases and J shed 0 bases, with 13 bases lying between them. Per germline, CDR1 SGHDT and CDR2 YYEEEE. In DNA, the CDR3 is TGTGCCAGCAGCTTGGTTGGCAGGAGTCACTCTGGGGCCAACGTCCTGACTTTC. It is translated as CASSLVGRSHSGANVLTF.

This clone was seen only once. The chain joins TRBV2 to TRBJ2-4, with D tentatively TRBD1 or TRBD2 (5 bases each). Germline CDR1 SNHLY, CDR2 FYNNEI. Trimming cost V 1 base and J 8 bases, with 9 bases left between them. The CDR3 has 13 amino acids. CDR3 residues: CASSEGQGDIQYF. CDR3 bases: TGTGCCAGCAGTGAAGGGCAGGGAGACATTCAGTACTTC.

In this sample, this clone turned up once. The chain combines TRBV11-1 with TRBJ2-1; 7 bases agree with TRBD1. V lost 1 base, J lost 6 bases, and 6 bases stayed unmatched. Germline lookup yields CDR1 SGHAT and CDR2 FQDESV (reference sequence). The CDR3 loop spans 15 amino acids. The CDR3 sequence is CASSLGQGLGNEQFF. CDR3 in DNA: TGTGCCAGCAGCTTAGGACAGGGCTTAGGCAATGAGCAGTTCTTC.

The rearrangement joins TRBV18 to TRBJ2-2; TRBD2 matches at 8 bases. Germline V gene lookup returns CDR1 KGHSH and CDR2 LQKENI. V lost 6 bases to trimming and J lost 0 bases; unmatched junction nucleotides: 3. This CDR3 has 15 residues. The CDR3 spells CASSLLAANTGELFF. The DNA for the CDR3 is TGTGCCAGCTCTTTACTAGCGGCGAACACCGGGGAGCTGTTTTTT.

The chain uses TRBV28 and TRBJ2-1; the match to TRBD2 covers 11 bases. Germline CDR1 and CDR2: MDHEN and SYDVKM. V shed 6 bases and J 7 bases; nucleotides not matched to a gene: 11. The CDR3 consists of 16 residues. The CDR3: CASSRPRGLAENEQFF. CDR3 DNA sequence: TGTGCCAGCAGCCGACCCCGGGGACTAGCGGAAAATGAGCAGTTCTTC.

The rearrangement links TRBV2 to TRBJ1-2; 10 bases fit TRBD1. The CDR3 sequence is 12 residues long. Germline lookup yields CDR1 SNHLY and CDR2 FYNNEI. V shed 9 bases and J 7 bases; nucleotides not matched to a gene: 5. CDR3 region: CARGQGLGGYTF. CDR3 sequence (DNA): TGTGCCAGGGGACAGGGGCTGGGTGGCTACACCTTC. The full variable domain, completed using reference TRBV2 and TRBJ1-2, is EPEVTQTPSHQVTQMGQEVILRCVPISNHLYFYWYRQILGQKVEFLVSFYNNEISEKSEIFDDQFSVERPDGSNFTLKIRSTKLEDSAMYFCARGQGLGGYTFGSGTRLTVV.